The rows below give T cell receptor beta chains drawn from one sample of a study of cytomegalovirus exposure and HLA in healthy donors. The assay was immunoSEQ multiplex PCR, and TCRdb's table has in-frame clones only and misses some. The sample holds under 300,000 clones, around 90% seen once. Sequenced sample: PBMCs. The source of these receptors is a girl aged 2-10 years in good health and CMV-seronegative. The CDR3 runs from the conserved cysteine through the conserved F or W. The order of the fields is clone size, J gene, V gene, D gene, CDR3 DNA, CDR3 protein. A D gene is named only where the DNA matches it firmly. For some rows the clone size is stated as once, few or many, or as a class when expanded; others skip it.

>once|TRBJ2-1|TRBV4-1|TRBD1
TGCGCCAGCAGCCGAGAAGGAGGACAGGCGAAGTTCTTC
CASSREGGQAKFF
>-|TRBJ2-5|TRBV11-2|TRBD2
TGTGCCAGCAGCCAGCCGCGGGGGGGCTTCGAGACCCAGTACTTC
CASSQPRGGFETQYF
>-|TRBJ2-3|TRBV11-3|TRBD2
TGTGCCAGCAGCTTTGGACGGGGGGGGCCAGATACGCAGTATTTT
CASSFGRGGPDTQYF
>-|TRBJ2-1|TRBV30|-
TGTGCCCGGGCGGGGCTAGTTGGGAATGAGCAGTTCTTC
CARAGLVGNEQFF
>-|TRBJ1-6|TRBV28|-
TGTGCCAGCAGTTTAACCCGAGGGGGAGGGGCCAGTTCACCCCTCCACTTT
CASSLTRGGGASSPLHF
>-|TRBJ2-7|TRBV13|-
TGTGCCAGCAGCTTAGGGCGGAGGGAGCAGTACTTC
CASSLGRREQYF
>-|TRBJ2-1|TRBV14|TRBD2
TGTGCCAGCAGCCTGGGGACTAGCGGGGGTCACAATGAGCAGTTCTTC
CASSLGTSGGHNEQFF
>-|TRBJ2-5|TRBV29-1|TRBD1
TGCAGCGTTGAGTCAGGGGGCGACGAGACCCAGTACTTC
CSVESGGDETQYF
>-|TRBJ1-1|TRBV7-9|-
TGTGCCAGCAGCTTCAGTGAATTGAACACTGAAGCTTTCTTT
CASSFSELNTEAFF
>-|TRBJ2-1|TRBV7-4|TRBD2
TGTGCCAGCAGCTTATACGGCCGGACTAGCGGATATTACAATGAGCAGTTCTTC
CASSLYGRTSGYYNEQFF
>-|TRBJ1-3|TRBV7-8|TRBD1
TGTGCCAGCAGCACAGGGGTCGGAAACACCATATATTTT
CASSTGVGNTIYF
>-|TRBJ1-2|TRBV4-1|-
TGCGCCAGCAGCCCCCAGGTTCTCTATGGCTACACCTTC
CASSPQVLYGYTF
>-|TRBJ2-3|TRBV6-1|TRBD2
TGTGCCAGCAGTGGCCTTGGTAGCGGGGGGTATAGCACAGATACGCAGTATTTT
CASSGLGSGGYSTDTQYF
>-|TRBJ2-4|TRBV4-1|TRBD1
TGCGCCAGCAGCCAAGAGCGGACAGGGGGCGAAAACATTCAGTACTTC
CASSQERTGGENIQYF
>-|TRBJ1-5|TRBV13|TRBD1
TGTGCCAGCAGCTTAGGCAGGGGGGGCAATCAGCCCCAGCATTTT
CASSLGRGGNQPQHF
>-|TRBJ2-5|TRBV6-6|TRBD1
TGTGCCAGCATTAAGACAGGGACGTACGAGACCCAGTACTTC
CASIKTGTYETQYF
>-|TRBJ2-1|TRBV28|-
TGTGCCAGCATGGAGACCTACAATGAGCAGTTCTTC
CASMETYNEQFF
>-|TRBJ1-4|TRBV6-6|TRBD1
TGTGCCAGCAGCAGGGACAGGGTCGGAAAACTGTTTTTT
CASSRDRVGKLFF
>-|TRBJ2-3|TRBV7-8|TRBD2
TGTGCCAGCAGCTTACGGGGGGGCGGCACAGATACGCAGTATTTT
CASSLRGGGTDTQYF
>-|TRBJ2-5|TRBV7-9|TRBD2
TGTGCCAGCAGCCAAGAGCTCGGACTAGCGGGGGGGCGGTCCCAGTACTTC
CASSQELGLAGGRSQYF
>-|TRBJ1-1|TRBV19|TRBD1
TGTGCCAGTAGTATGACAGGGGGCTTGGGTGAAGCTTTCTTT
CASSMTGGLGEAFF
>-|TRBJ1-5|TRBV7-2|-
TGTGCCAGCAGCTTAAACGGAGCTGCTAATCAGCCCCAGCATTTT
CASSLNGAANQPQHF
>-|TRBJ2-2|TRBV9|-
TGTGCCAGCAGCGGTGGCAGGGGTTTCACCGGGGAGCTGTTTTTT
CASSGGRGFTGELFF
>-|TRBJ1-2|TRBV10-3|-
TGTGCCATCAGTGAGGAGGTAGGGGGAACGCTGGGCTACACCTTC
CAISEEVGGTLGYTF
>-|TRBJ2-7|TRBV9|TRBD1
TGTGCCAGCAGCGTAGAGGTCAGGGGGGAGCAGTACTTC
CASSVEVRGEQYF
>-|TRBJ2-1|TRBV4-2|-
TGTGCCAGCAGTCCAGGGACCTACAATGAGCAGTTCTTC
CASSPGTYNEQFF
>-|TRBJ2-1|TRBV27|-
TGTGCCAGCAGCTCAGGGGCCCTCACTTTAAATGAGCAGTTCTTC
CASSSGALTLNEQFF
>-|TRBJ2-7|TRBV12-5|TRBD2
TGTGCTAGTGGTTTGGGACTAGCGGGAGGGCCCTCCCTCGAGCAGTACTTC
CASGLGLAGGPSLEQYF
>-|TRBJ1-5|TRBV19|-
TGTGCCAGTAGTATAGGTCCGCAGGGGTTTCAGCCCCAGCATTTT
CASSIGPQGFQPQHF
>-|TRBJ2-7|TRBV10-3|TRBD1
TGTGCCATCAGGGGACAGGGAACCCTCTCCTACGAGCAGTACTTC
CAIRGQGTLSYEQYF
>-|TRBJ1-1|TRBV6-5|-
TGTGCCAGCAGTTATTCAAAGAACACTGAAGCTTTCTTT
CASSYSKNTEAFF
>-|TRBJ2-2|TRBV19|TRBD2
TGTGCCAGTACCTTGGGGGGAGGGCTTGCCGGGGAGCTGTTTTTT
CASTLGGGLAGELFF
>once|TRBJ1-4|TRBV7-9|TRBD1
TGTTCCAGCAGCACTCGGACAGGGGGCGAAAAACTGTTTTTT
CSSSTRTGGEKLFF
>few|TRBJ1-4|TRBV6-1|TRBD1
TGTGCCAGCAGTGAATACAGGGGGCGTAAGGAAAAACTGTTTTTT
CASSEYRGRKEKLFF
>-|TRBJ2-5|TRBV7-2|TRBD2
TGTGCCAGCAGCTCAGGACTAGCCGGGGAAGAGACCCAGTACTTC
CASSSGLAGEETQYF
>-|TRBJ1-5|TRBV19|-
TGTGCCAGTGCGGGGGCAGTGGGTCAGCCCCAGCATTTT
CASAGAVGQPQHF
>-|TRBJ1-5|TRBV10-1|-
TGCGCCAGCAGTCCAGGGGTTGAGCAGCCCCAGCATTTT
CASSPGVEQPQHF
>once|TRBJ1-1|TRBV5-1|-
TGCGCCAGCAGCTTGAGAGCGATGAACACTGAAGCTTTCTTT
CASSLRAMNTEAFF
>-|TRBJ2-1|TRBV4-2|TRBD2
TGTGCCAGCAGCCAAGATTCTGAACTAGCGGTTGCTGAGCAGTTCTTC
CASSQDSELAVAEQFF
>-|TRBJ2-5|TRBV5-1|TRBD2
TGCGCCAGCAGCTTGGGTTTGCGGGAGGTCCAAGAGACCCAGTACTTC
CASSLGLREVQETQYF
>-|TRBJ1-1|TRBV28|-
TGTGCCAGCAGTCCAGGCGGGGGTTCAGACACTGAAGCTTTCTTT
CASSPGGGSDTEAFF
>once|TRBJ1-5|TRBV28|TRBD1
TGTGCCAGCACGAACACAGGGGGCAATCAGCCCCAGCATTTT
CASTNTGGNQPQHF
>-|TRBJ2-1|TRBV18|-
TGTGCCAGCTCACCGGCTAGCTCCTACAATGAGCAGTTCTTC
CASSPASSYNEQFF
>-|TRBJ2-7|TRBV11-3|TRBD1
TGTGCCAGCAGCCCCGGTCGTTCGGGACAGGAAAGCTCCTACGAGCAGTACTTC
CASSPGRSGQESSYEQYF